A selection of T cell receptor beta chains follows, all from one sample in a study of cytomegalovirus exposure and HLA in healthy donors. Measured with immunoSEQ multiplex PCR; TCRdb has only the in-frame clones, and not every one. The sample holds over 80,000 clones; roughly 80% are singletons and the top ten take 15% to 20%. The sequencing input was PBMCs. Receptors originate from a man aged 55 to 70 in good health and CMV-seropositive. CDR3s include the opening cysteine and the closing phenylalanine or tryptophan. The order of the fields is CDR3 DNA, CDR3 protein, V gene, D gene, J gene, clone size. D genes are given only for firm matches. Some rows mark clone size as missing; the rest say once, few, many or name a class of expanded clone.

cdr3_nt: TGTGCCATCAGCGGACAGGGGTCTACCTACGAGCAGTACTTC
cdr3_aa: CAISGQGSTYEQYF
v_call: TRBV10-3
d_call: TRBD1
j_call: TRBJ2-7
clone_size: NA

cdr3_nt: TGTGCCACCAGCAGAGGGACAGGGGGCTACAATGAGCAGTTCTTC
cdr3_aa: CATSRGTGGYNEQFF
v_call: TRBV15
d_call: TRBD1
j_call: TRBJ2-1
clone_size: NA

cdr3_nt: TGTGCCAGCAGTTTGGGGGGGCAAGGAAACATTCAGTACTTC
cdr3_aa: CASSLGGQGNIQYF
v_call: TRBV27
d_call: NA
j_call: TRBJ2-4
clone_size: NA

cdr3_nt: TGTGCCTGGAGTGCTTGGGGGCTGGATGGCTACACCTTC
cdr3_aa: CAWSAWGLDGYTF
v_call: TRBV30
d_call: NA
j_call: TRBJ1-2
clone_size: once

cdr3_nt: TGTGCCAGCAGTGGCGTTACCGGCAGGGCGAACGAGCAGTACTTC
cdr3_aa: CASSGVTGRANEQYF
v_call: TRBV6-1
d_call: NA
j_call: TRBJ2-7
clone_size: NA

cdr3_nt: TGCGCCAGCAGCTTGGAAGTAGGGGGGGCCCAAGGCTACACCTTC
cdr3_aa: CASSLEVGGAQGYTF
v_call: TRBV5-1
d_call: NA
j_call: TRBJ1-2
clone_size: NA

cdr3_nt: TGCGCCAGCAGCTTGTTGCCAGGCCCTCGGAACACCGGGGAGCTGTTTTTT
cdr3_aa: CASSLLPGPRNTGELFF
v_call: TRBV5-1
d_call: NA
j_call: TRBJ2-2
clone_size: once

cdr3_nt: TGTGCCAGCAGCTTAGGGGCCTGGGCCGGCCCCTACAATGAGCAGTTCTTC
cdr3_aa: CASSLGAWAGPYNEQFF
v_call: TRBV7-9
d_call: NA
j_call: TRBJ2-1
clone_size: NA

cdr3_nt: TGTGCCATCAGAGCAGACAAGAGCTCCTACGAGCAGTACTTC
cdr3_aa: CAIRADKSSYEQYF
v_call: TRBV10-3
d_call: NA
j_call: TRBJ2-7
clone_size: NA

cdr3_nt: TGTGCCAGCAGCATCCCGGTCAAGGGGGCGTTAGCGGGGGGGCCAGTCGGGGAGCTGTTTTTT
cdr3_aa: CASSIPVKGALAGGPVGELFF
v_call: TRBV21-1
d_call: NA
j_call: TRBJ2-2
clone_size: NA

cdr3_nt: TGTGCCAGCTCCACCGTGAGATCTAACACCGGGGAGCTGTTTTTT
cdr3_aa: CASSTVRSNTGELFF
v_call: TRBV18
d_call: NA
j_call: TRBJ2-2
clone_size: NA

cdr3_nt: TGTGCCAGCAGTTTCGCCTACGAGCAGTACTTC
cdr3_aa: CASSFAYEQYF
v_call: TRBV28
d_call: NA
j_call: TRBJ2-7
clone_size: once

cdr3_nt: TGTTCCAGCAGCTGGCCACCCGAACAGTGGTACTATGGCTACACCTTC
cdr3_aa: CSSSWPPEQWYYGYTF
v_call: TRBV7-9
d_call: NA
j_call: TRBJ1-2
clone_size: NA

cdr3_nt: TGTGCCAGCAGTGGGGAGACAGGGATGGAGACCCAGTACTTC
cdr3_aa: CASSGETGMETQYF
v_call: TRBV28
d_call: TRBD1
j_call: TRBJ2-5
clone_size: NA

cdr3_nt: TGTGCCAGCAGGGGGGCCAAAAACATTCAGTACTTC
cdr3_aa: CASRGAKNIQYF
v_call: TRBV30
d_call: TRBD1
j_call: TRBJ2-4
clone_size: few

cdr3_nt: TGCGCCAGCAGCCCCCGCGGGCCCATGAACACCGGGGAGCTGTTTTTT
cdr3_aa: CASSPRGPMNTGELFF
v_call: TRBV5-1
d_call: NA
j_call: TRBJ2-2
clone_size: NA

cdr3_nt: TGTGCCAGTAGCCCGACAGGGATAAACATTCAGTACTTC
cdr3_aa: CASSPTGINIQYF
v_call: TRBV19
d_call: TRBD1
j_call: TRBJ2-4
clone_size: NA

cdr3_nt: TGTGCCAGCACCTACAGGCAGGGGGACTCACCCCTCCACTTT
cdr3_aa: CASTYRQGDSPLHF
v_call: TRBV6-6
d_call: TRBD1
j_call: TRBJ1-6
clone_size: NA

cdr3_nt: TGTGCCAGCTCACCGGGACTCCCCCCAGATACGCAGTATTTT
cdr3_aa: CASSPGLPPDTQYF
v_call: TRBV18
d_call: NA
j_call: TRBJ2-3
clone_size: NA

cdr3_nt: TGTGCCAGCAGTACGCGGCTGAACACTGAAGCTTTCTTT
cdr3_aa: CASSTRLNTEAFF
v_call: TRBV28
d_call: NA
j_call: TRBJ1-1
clone_size: NA

cdr3_nt: TGTGCCAGCAGCTTAGCACAGGTCGGCGAGCTGTTTTTT
cdr3_aa: CASSLAQVGELFF
v_call: TRBV7-3
d_call: NA
j_call: TRBJ2-2
clone_size: few

cdr3_nt: TGTGCCAGCAGCGCCTTTGGCGGAAGATCCACAGATACGCAGTATTTT
cdr3_aa: CASSAFGGRSTDTQYF
v_call: TRBV9
d_call: NA
j_call: TRBJ2-3
clone_size: NA

cdr3_nt: TGTGCCAGCAGTGCGGGACCCTATAATTCACCCCTCCACTTT
cdr3_aa: CASSAGPYNSPLHF
v_call: TRBV6-5
d_call: NA
j_call: TRBJ1-6
clone_size: few

cdr3_nt: TGTGCCTGGAGGCAGATTATCACCGGGGAGCTGTTTTTT
cdr3_aa: CAWRQIITGELFF
v_call: TRBV30
d_call: NA
j_call: TRBJ2-2
clone_size: medium-sized

cdr3_nt: TGTGCCATCAGCGGCGGAGAGACCCAGTACTTC
cdr3_aa: CAISGGETQYF
v_call: TRBV10-3
d_call: NA
j_call: TRBJ2-5
clone_size: few

cdr3_nt: TGTGCCAGCACCCACGCGGGGGGGCTCCTTGAGACCCAGTACTTC
cdr3_aa: CASTHAGGLLETQYF
v_call: TRBV5-4
d_call: TRBD2
j_call: TRBJ2-5
clone_size: NA

cdr3_nt: TGCAGCGTTGGGGGCCAGGGTAGAGAGCAGTACTTC
cdr3_aa: CSVGGQGREQYF
v_call: TRBV29-1
d_call: NA
j_call: TRBJ2-7
clone_size: NA

cdr3_nt: TGTGCCAGTACTCGGTTGGGGGCAGGGTACACTGAAGCTTTCTTT
cdr3_aa: CASTRLGAGYTEAFF
v_call: TRBV28
d_call: NA
j_call: TRBJ1-1
clone_size: NA

cdr3_nt: TGTGCCAGCAGCTTCCAGGGCTCTGGAAACACCATATATTTT
cdr3_aa: CASSFQGSGNTIYF
v_call: TRBV5-8
d_call: NA
j_call: TRBJ1-3
clone_size: few

cdr3_nt: TGTGCCATCAGTGGCGGAGGGGCCCTTTACAATGAGCAGTTCTTC
cdr3_aa: CAISGGGALYNEQFF
v_call: TRBV10-3
d_call: NA
j_call: TRBJ2-1
clone_size: NA